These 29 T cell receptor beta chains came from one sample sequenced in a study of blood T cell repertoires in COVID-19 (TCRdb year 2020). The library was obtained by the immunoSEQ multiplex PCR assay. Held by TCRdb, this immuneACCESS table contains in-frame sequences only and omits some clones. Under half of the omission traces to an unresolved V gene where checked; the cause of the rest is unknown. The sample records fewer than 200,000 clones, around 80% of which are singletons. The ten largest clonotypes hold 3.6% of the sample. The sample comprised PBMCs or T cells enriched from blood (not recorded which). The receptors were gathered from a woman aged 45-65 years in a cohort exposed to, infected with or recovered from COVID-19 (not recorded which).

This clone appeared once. The CDR3 region has the DNA TGCGCCAGCAGCCAAAGCTCGGCGCGGGATGGAAACACCATATATTTT. Translation gives CASSQSSARDGNTIYF. V is TRBV4-3 and J is TRBJ1-3; no firm D call. The CDR3 consists of 16 residues. V lost 2 bases, J lost 3 bases, and 14 bases lay in between. The germline V gene encodes CDR1 LGHNA and CDR2 YSLEER.

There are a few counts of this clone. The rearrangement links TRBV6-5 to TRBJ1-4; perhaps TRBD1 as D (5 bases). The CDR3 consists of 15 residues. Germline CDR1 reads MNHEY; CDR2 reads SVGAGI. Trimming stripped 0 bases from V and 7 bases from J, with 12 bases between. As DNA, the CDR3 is TGTGCCAGCAGTTACTCTGGGGGGAGCCTTGAAAAACTGTTTTTT. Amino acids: CASSYSGGSLEKLFF.

The CDR3: CASSFRGNEKLFF. In DNA form, the CDR3 reads TGCGCCAGCAGCTTCAGGGGTAATGAAAAACTGTTTTTT. V usage is TRBV5-1 and J usage is TRBJ1-4, with a possible D match to TRBD1 (6 bases). This CDR3 spans 13 amino acids. V gave up 2 bases and J gave up 4 bases, with 6 bases separating them. Germline V lookup: CDR1 SGHRS, CDR2 YFSETQ. Filled out from reference TRBV5-1 and TRBJ1-4, the complete variable domain reads KAGVTQTPRYLIKTRGQQVTLSCSPISGHRSVSWYQQTPGQGLQFLFEYFSETQRNKGNFPGRFSGRQFSNSRSEMNVSTLELGDSALYLCASSFRGNEKLFFGSGTQLSVL.

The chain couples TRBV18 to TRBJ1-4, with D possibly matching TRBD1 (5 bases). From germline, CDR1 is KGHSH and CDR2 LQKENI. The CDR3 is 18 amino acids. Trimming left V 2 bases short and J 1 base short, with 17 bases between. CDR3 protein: CASSPTSWGEGTNEKLFF. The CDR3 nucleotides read TGTGCCAGCTCACCAACGTCTTGGGGCGAAGGAACTAATGAAAAACTGTTTTTT.

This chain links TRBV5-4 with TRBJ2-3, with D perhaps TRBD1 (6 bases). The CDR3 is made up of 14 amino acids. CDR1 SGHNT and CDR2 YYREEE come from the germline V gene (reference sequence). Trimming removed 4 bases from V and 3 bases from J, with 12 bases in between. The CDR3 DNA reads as TGTGCCAGCAGCCCCAGGGGACCTACAGATACGCAGTATTTT. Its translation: CASSPRGPTDTQYF.

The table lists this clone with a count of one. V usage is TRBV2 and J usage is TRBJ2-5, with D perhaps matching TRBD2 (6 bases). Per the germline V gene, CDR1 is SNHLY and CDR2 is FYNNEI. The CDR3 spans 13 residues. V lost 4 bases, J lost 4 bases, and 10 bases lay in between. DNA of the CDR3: TGTGCCAGCAGTGTACGGGAGTTAGAGACCCAGTACTTC. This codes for CASSVRELETQYF.

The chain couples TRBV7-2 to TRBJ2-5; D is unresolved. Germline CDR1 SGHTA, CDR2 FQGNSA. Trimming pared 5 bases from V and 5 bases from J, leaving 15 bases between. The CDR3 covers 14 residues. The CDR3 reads CASSHPSLRETQYF. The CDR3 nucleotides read TGTGCCAGCAGCCATCCCTCCCTGAGGGAGACCCAGTACTTC.

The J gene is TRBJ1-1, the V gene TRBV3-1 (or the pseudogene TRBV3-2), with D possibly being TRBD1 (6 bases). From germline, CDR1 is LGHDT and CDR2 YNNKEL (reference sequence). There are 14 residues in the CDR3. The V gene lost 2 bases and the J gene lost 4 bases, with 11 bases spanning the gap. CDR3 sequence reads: CASSQPGVGTEAFF. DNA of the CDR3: TGTGCCAGCAGCCAACCAGGGGTGGGCACTGAAGCTTTCTTT.

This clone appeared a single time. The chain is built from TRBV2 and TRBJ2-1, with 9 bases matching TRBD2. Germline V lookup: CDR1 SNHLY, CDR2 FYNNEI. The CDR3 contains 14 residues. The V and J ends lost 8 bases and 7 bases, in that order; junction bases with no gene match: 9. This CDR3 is CASGTASGTNEQFF. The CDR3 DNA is TGTGCCAGCGGCACCGCTAGCGGGACAAATGAGCAGTTCTTC.

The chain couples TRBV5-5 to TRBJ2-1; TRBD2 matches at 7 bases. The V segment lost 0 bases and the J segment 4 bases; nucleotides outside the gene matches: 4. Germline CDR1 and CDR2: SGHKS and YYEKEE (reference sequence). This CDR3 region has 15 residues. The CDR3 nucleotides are TGTGCCAGCAGCTTGGCCGACGGGGGGTACAATGAGCAGTTCTTC. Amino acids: CASSLADGGYNEQFF.

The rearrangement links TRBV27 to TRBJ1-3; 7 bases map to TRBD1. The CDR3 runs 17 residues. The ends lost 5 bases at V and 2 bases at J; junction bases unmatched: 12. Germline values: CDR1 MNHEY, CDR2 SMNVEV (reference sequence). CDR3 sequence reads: CASSPLANTGAGNTIYF. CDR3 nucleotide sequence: TGTGCCAGCAGTCCGCTCGCAAATACAGGGGCTGGAAACACCATATATTTT.

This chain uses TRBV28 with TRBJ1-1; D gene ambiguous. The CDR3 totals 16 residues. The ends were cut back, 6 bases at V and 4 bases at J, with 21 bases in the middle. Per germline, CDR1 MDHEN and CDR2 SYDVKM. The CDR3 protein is CASRLSAARRGTEAFF. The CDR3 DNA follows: TGTGCCAGCAGGCTATCGGCAGCCCGTCGGGGCACTGAAGCTTTCTTT. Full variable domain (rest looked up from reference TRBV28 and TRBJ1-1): DVKVTQSSRYLVKRTGEKVFLECVQDMDHENMFWYRQDPGLGLRLIYFSYDVKMKEKGDIPEGYSVSREKKERFSLILESASTNQTSMYLCASRLSAARRGTEAFFGQGTRLTVV.

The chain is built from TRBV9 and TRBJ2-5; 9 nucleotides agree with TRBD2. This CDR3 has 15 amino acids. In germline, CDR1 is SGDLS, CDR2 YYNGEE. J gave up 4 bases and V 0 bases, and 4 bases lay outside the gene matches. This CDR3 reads CASSVDSGSGETQYF. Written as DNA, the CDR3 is TGTGCCAGCAGCGTAGATAGCGGGAGTGGAGAGACCCAGTACTTC.

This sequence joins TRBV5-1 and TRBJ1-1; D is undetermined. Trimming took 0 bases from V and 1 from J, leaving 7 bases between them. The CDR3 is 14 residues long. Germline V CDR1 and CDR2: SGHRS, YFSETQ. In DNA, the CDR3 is TGCGCCAGCAGCTTGGTGGCGGGGAACACTGAAGCTTTCTTT. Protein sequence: CASSLVAGNTEAFF.

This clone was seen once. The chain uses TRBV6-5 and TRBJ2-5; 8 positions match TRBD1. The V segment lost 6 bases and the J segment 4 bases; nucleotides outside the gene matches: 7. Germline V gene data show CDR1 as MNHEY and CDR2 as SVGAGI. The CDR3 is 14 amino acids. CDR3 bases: TGTGCCAGCAGACAGCAGGGGGCTCGAGAGACCCAGTACTTC. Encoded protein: CASRQQGARETQYF.

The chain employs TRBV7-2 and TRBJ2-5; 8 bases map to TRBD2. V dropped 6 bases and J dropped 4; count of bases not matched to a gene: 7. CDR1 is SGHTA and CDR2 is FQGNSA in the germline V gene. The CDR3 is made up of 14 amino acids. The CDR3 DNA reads TGTGCCAGCAGTGGGGGGAGCGGGGGAGAGACCCAGTACTTC. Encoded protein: CASSGGSGGETQYF.

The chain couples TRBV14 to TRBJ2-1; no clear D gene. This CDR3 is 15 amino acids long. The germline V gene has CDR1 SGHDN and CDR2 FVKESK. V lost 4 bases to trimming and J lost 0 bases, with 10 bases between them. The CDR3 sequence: CASSLDLSSYNEQFF. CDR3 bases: TGTGCCAGCAGCCTCGACTTAAGCTCCTACAATGAGCAGTTCTTC. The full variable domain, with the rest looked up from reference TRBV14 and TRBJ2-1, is EAGVTQFPSHSVIEKGQTVTLRCDPISGHDNLYWYRRVMGKEIKFLLHFVKESKQDESGMPNNRFLAERTGGTYSTLKVQPAELEDSGVYFCASSLDLSSYNEQFFGPGTRLTVL.

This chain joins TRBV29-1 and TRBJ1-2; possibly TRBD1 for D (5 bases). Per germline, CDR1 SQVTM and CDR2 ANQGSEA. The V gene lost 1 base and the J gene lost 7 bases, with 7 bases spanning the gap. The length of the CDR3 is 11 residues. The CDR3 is CSVEVGVGYTF. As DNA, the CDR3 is TGCAGCGTTGAAGTAGGGGTTGGCTACACCTTC.

CDR3 in amino acids: CASSLAQGPGEKLFF. The CDR3 bases are TGCGCCAGCAGCTTGGCACAGGGACCCGGGGAAAAACTGTTTTTT. The J gene is TRBJ1-4, the V gene TRBV5-1; D is perhaps TRBD1 (6 bases). Germline assignment: CDR1 SGHRS and CDR2 YFSETQ. Trimming took 0 bases from V and 8 from J, leaving 14 bases between them. There are 15 residues in the CDR3.

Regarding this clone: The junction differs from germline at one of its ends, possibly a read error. DNA for the CDR3: TGTGCCGGCAGGAGGACTCCAGAGACCTACGAGCAGTACTTC. The encoded protein is CAGRRTPETYEQYF. This rearrangement joins TRBV6-5 to TRBJ2-7; maybe TRBD2 (5 bases). This CDR3 is 14 amino acids long. The germline gives CDR1 MNHEY, CDR2 SVGAGI.

The CDR3 DNA sequence: TGTGCCAGCAGTTCTTTCGGACAGAACTTAGCCAAAAACATTCAGTACTTC. Translation gives CASSSFGQNLAKNIQYF. This rearrangement joins TRBV27 to TRBJ2-4, with D maybe TRBD1 (6 bases). CDR3 length: 17 residues. Trimming left V 4 bases short and J 0 bases short, with 16 bases between. Germline CDR1 reads MNHEY; CDR2 reads SMNVEV (reference sequence).

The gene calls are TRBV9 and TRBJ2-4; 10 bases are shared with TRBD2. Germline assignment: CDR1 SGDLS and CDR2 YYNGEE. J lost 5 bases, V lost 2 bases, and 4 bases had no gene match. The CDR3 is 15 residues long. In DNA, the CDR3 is TGTGCCAGCAGCGTTAGCGGGGGGCTGGAAAACATTCAGTACTTC. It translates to CASSVSGGLENIQYF.

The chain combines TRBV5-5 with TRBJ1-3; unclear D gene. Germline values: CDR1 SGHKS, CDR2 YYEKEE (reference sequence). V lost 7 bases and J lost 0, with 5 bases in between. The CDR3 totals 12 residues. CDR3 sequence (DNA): TGTGCCAGCGTTAGCTCTGGAAACACCATATATTTT. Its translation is CASVSSGNTIYF.

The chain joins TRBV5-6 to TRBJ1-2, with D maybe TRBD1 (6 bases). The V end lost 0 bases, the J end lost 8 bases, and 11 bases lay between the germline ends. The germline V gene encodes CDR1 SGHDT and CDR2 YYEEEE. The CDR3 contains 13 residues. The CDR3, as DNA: TGTGCCAGCAGCTTGGACAGGGCTTCGGGCTACACCTTC. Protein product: CASSLDRASGYTF.

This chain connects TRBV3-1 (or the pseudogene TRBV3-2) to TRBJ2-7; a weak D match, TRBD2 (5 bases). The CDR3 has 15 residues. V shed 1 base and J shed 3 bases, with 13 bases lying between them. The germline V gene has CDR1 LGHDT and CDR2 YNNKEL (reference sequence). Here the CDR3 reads CASSQGAAGSYEQYF. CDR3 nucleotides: TGTGCCAGCAGCCAAGGGGCCGCGGGCAGCTACGAGCAGTACTTC.

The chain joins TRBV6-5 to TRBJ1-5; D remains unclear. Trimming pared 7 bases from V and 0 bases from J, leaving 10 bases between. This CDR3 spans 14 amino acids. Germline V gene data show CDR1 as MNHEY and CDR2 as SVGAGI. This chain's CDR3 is CASTPGPSNQPQHF. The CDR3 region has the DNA TGTGCCAGCACCCCTGGGCCTAGCAATCAGCCCCAGCATTTT.

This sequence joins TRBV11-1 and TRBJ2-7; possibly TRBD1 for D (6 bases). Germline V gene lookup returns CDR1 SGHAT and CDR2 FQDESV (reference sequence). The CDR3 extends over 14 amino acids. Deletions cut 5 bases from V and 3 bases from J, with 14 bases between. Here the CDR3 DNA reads TGTGCCAGCAGCATCCACCCCAGGGGCTACGAGCAGTACTTC. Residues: CASSIHPRGYEQYF. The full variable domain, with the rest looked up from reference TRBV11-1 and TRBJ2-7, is EAEVAQSPRYKITEKSQAVAFWCDPISGHATLYWYRQILGQGPELLVQFQDESVVDDSQLPKDRFSAERLKGVDSTLKIQPAELGDSAMYLCASSIHPRGYEQYFGPGTRLTVT.

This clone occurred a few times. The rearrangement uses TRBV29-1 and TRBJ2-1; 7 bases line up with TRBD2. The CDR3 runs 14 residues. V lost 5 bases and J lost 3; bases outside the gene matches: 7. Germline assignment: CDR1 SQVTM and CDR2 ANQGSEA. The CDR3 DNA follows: TGCAGCGTTCCGCGGGAGCGCCTCTACAATGAGCAGTTCTTC. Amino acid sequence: CSVPRERLYNEQFF.

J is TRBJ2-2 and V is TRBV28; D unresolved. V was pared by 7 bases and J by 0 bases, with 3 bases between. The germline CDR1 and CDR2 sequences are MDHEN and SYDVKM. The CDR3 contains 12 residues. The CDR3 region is CASTANTGELFF. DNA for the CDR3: TGTGCCAGCACTGCGAACACCGGGGAGCTGTTTTTT.